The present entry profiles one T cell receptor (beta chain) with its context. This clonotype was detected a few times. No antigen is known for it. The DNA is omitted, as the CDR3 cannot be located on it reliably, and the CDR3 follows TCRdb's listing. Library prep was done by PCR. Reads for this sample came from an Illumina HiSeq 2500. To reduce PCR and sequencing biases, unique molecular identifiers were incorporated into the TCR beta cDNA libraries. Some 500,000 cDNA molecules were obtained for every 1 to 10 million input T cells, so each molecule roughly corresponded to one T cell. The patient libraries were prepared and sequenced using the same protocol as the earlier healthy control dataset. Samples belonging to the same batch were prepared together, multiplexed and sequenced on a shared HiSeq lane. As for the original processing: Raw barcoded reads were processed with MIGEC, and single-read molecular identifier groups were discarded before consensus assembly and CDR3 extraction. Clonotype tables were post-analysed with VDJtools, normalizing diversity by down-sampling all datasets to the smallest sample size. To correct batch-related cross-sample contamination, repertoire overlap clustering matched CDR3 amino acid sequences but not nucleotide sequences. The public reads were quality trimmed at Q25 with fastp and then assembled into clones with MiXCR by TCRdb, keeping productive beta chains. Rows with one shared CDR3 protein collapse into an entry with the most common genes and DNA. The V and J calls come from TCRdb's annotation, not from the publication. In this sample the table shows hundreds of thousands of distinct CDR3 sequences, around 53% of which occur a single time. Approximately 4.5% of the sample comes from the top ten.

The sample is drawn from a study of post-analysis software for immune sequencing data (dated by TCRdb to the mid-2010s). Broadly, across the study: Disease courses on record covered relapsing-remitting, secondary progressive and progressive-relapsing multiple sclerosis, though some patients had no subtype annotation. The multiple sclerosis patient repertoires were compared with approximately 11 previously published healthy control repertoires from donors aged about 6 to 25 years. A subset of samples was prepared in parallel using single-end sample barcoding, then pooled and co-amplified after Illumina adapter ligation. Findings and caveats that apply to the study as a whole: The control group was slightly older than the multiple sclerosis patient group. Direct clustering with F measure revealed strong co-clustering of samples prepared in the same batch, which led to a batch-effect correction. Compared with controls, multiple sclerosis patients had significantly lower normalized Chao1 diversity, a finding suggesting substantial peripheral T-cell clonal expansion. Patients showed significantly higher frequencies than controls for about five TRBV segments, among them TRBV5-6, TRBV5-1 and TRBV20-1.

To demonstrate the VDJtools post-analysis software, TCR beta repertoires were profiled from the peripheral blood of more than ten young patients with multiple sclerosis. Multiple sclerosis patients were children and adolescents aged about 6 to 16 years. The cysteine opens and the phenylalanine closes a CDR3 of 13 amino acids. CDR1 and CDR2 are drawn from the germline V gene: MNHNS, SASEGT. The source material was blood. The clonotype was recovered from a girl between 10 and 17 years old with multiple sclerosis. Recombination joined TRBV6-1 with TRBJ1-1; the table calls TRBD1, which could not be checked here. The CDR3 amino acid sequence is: CASILDRGTEAFF.